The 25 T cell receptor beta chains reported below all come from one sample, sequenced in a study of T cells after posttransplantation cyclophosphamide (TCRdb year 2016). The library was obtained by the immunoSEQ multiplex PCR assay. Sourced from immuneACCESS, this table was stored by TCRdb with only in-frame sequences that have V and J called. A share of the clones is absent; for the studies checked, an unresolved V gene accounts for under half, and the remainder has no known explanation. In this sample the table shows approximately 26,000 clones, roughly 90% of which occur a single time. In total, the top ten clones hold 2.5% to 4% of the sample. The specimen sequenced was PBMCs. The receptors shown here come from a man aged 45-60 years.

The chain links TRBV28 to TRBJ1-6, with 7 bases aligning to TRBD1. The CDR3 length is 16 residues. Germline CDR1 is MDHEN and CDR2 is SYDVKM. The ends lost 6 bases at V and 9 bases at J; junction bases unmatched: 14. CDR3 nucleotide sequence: TGTGCCAGCAGCCTGAAATCCGGACAGGTTGCTTCACCCCTCCACTTT. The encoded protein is CASSLKSGQVASPLHF. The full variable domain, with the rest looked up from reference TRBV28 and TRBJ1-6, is DVKVTQSSRYLVKRTGEKVFLECVQDMDHENMFWYRQDPGLGLRLIYFSYDVKMKEKGDIPEGYSVSREKKERFSLILESASTNQTSMYLCASSLKSGQVASPLHFGNGTRLTVT.

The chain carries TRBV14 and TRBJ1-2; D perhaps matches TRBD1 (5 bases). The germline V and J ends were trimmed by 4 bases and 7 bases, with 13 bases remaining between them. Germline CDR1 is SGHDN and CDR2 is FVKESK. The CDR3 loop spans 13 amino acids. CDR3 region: CASSPSGVGGYTF. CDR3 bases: TGTGCCAGCAGCCCCTCGGGGGTCGGTGGCTACACCTTC.

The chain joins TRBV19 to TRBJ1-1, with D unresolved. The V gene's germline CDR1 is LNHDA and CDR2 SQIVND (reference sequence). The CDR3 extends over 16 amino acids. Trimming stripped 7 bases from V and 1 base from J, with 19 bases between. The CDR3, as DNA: TGTGCCAGTACCCTAGGGCCAATTCGGGGGAACACTGAAGCTTTCTTT. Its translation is CASTLGPIRGNTEAFF.

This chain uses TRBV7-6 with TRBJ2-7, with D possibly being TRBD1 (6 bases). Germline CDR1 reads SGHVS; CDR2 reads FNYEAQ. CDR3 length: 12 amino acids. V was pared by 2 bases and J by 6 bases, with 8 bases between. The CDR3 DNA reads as TGTGCCAGCAGCTTAACAGGGATCGAGCAGTACTTC. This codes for CASSLTGIEQYF.

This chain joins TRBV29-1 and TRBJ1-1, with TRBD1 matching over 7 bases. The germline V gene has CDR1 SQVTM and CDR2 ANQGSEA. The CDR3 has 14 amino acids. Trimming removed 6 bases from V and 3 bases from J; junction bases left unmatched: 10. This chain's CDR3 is CSVGKTTGDTEAFF. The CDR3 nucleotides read TGCAGCGTCGGCAAGACTACAGGGGACACTGAAGCTTTCTTT.

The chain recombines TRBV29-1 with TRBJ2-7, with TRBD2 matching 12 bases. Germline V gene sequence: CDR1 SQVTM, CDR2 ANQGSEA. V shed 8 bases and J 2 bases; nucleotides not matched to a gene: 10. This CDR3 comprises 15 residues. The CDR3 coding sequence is TGCAGCTGGACTAGCGGGGATAATCCAGCCTACGAGCAGTACTTC. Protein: CSWTSGDNPAYEQYF.

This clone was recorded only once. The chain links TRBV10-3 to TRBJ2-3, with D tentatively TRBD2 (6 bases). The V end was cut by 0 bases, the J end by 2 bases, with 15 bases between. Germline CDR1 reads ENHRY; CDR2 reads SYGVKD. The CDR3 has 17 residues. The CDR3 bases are TGTGCCATCAGTGAGTCGGGTGGTAGCGGAACCACAGATACGCAGTATTTT. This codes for CAISESGGSGTTDTQYF.

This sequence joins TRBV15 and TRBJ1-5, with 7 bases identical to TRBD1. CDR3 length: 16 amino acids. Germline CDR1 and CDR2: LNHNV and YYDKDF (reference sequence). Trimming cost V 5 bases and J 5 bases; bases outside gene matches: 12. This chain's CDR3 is CATSLQGGRGDQPQHF. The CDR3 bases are TGTGCCACCAGCTTACAAGGTGGCAGGGGGGATCAGCCCCAGCATTTT.

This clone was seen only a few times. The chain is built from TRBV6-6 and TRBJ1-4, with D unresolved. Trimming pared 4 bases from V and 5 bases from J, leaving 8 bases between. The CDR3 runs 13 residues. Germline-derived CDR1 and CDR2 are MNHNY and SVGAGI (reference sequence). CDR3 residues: CASSSYANEKLFF. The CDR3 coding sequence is TGTGCCAGCAGTTCCTACGCAAATGAAAAACTGTTTTTT.

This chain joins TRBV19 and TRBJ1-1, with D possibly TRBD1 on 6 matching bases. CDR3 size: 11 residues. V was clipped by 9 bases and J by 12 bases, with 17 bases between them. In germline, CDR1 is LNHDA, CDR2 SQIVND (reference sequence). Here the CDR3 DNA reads TGTGCCAGCCTACAGGGAACGATGCCTTTCTTT. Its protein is CASLQGTMPFF. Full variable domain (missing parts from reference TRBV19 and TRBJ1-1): DGGITQSPKYLFRKEGQNVTLSCEQNLNHDAMYWYRQDPGQGLRLIYYSQIVNDFQKGDIAEGYSVSREKKESFPLTVTSAQKNPTAFYLCASLQGTMPFFGQGTRLTVV.

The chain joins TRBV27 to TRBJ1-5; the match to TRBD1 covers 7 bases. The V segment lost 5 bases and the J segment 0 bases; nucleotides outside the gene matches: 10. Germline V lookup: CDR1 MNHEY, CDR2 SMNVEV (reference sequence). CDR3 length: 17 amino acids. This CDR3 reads CASSPQGTRLSNQPQHF. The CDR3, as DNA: TGTGCCAGCAGTCCACAGGGGACACGACTTAGCAATCAGCCCCAGCATTTT.

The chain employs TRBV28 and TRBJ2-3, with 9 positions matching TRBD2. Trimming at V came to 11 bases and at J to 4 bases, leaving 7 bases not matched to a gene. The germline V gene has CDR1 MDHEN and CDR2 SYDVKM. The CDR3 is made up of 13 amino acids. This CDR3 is CAVRGGSADTQYF. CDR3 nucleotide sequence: TGTGCCGTGCGGGGGGGCAGCGCAGATACGCAGTATTTT.

This CDR3 is CASGQGEQNSPLHF. CDR3 sequence (DNA): TGTGCTAGTGGTCAGGGGGAACAGAATTCACCCCTCCACTTT. This rearrangement joins TRBV12-5 to TRBJ1-6, with 7 bases aligning to TRBD1. The germline gives CDR1 LGHNT, CDR2 FRNRAP. V was pared by 5 bases and J by 7 bases, with 5 bases of the junction left unmatched. The CDR3 is made up of 14 amino acids.

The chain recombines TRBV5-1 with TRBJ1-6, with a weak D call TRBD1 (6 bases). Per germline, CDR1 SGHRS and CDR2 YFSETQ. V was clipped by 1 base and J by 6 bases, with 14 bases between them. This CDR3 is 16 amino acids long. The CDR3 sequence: CASSLKTGTSNSPLHF. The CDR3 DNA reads TGCGCCAGCAGCTTGAAGACAGGAACCTCTAATTCACCCCTCCACTTT.

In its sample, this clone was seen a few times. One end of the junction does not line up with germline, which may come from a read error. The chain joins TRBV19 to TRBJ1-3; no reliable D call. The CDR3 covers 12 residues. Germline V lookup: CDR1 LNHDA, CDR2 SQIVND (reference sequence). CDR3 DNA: TGTGCCAGTAGGTCTCATGGAGACACCATATATTTT. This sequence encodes CASRSHGDTIYF.

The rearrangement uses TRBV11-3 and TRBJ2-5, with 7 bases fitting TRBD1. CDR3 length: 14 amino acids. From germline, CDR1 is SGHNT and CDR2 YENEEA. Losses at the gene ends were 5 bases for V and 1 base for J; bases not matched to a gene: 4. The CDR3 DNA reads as TGTGCCAGCAGCCGAGACAGGGTCCAAGAGACCCAGTACTTC. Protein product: CASSRDRVQETQYF.

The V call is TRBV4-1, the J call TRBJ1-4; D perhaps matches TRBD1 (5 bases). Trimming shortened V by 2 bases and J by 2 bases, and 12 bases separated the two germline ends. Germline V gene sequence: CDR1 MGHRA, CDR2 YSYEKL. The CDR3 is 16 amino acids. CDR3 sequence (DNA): TGCGCCAGCAGCCAACCGCTCAGGGCGACTAATGAAAAACTGTTTTTT. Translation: CASSQPLRATNEKLFF.

CDR3 protein: CASSHAGTSEYEQYF. DNA for the CDR3: TGTGCCAGCAGCCACGCCGGGACTAGCGAATACGAGCAGTACTTC. The chain uses TRBV7-2 and TRBJ2-7, with 10 positions matching TRBD2. J was trimmed by 4 bases and V by 5 bases; bases with no gene match: 8. This CDR3 spans 15 amino acids. Germline V gives CDR1 SGHTA, CDR2 FQGNSA.

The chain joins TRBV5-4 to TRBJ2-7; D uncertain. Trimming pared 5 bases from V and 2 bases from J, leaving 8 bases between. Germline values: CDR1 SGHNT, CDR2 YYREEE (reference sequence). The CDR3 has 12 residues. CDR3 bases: TGTGCCAGCAGTGTCAATCCCTACGAGCAGTACTTC. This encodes CASSVNPYEQYF.

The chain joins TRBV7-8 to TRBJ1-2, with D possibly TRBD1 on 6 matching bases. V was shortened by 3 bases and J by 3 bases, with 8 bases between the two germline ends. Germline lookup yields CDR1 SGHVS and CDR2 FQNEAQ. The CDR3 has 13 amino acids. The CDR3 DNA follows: TGTGCCAGCAGCTTTGGGACACACTATGGCTACACCTTC. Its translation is CASSFGTHYGYTF.

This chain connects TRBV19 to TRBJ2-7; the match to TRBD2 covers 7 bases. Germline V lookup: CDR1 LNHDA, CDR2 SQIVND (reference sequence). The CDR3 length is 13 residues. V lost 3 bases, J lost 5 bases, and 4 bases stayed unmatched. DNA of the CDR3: TGTGCCAGTAGTATGGCGCGGGAGCACGAGCAGTACTTC. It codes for CASSMAREHEQYF.

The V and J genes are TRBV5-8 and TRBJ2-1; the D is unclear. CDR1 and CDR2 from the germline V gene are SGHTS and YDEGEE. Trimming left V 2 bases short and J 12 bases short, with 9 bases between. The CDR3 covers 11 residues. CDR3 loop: CASSFLSGQFF. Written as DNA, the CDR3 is TGTGCCAGCAGCTTTCTTAGTGGGCAGTTCTTC.

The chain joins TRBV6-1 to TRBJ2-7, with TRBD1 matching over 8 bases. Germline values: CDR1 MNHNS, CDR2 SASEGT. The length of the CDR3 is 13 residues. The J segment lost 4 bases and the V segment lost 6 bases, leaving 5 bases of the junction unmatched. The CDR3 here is CASRPGGKYEQYF. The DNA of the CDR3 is TGTGCCAGCAGGCCAGGGGGCAAGTACGAGCAGTACTTC.

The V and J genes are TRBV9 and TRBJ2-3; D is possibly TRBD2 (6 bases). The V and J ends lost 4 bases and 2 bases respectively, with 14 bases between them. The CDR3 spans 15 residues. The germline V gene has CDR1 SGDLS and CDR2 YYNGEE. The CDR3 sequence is CASSPFGGTTDTQYF. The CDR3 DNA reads TGTGCCAGCAGCCCTTTTGGGGGGACCACAGATACGCAGTATTTT. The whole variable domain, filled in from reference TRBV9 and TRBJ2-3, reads DSGVTQTPKHLITATGQRVTLRCSPRSGDLSVYWYQQSLDQGLQFLIQYYNGEERAKGNILERFSAQQFPDLHSELNLSSLELGDSALYFCASSPFGGTTDTQYFGPGTRLTVL.

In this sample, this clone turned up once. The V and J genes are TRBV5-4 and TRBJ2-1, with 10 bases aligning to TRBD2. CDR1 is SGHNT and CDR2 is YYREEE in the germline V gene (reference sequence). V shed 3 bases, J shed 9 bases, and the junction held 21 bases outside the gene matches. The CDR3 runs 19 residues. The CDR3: CASSSKALLAGAFQGEQFF. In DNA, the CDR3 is TGTGCCAGCAGCTCGAAGGCCCTTCTAGCGGGGGCCTTCCAAGGTGAGCAGTTCTTC.